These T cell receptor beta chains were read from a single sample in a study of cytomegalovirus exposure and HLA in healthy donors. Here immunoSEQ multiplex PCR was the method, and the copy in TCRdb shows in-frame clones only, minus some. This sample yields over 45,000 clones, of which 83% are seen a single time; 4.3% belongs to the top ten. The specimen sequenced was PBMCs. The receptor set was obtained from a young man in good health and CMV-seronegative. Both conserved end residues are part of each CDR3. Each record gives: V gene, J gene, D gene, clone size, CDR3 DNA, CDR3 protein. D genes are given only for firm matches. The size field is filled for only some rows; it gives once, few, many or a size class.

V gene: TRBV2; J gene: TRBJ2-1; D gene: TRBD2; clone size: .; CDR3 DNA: TGTGCCACCTCGGGCGGGAGGAGTGACAATGAGCAGTTCTTC; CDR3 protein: CATSGGRSDNEQFF
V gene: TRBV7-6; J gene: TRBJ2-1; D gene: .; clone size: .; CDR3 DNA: TGTGCCAGCAGCTTAGCCCAGGGCGATAATGAGCAGTTCTTC; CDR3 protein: CASSLAQGDNEQFF
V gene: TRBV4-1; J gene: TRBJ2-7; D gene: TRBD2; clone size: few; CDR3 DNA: TGCGCCAGCAGCCAATTCCGCGGGGGGGCCAATTACGAGCAGTACTTC; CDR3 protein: CASSQFRGGANYEQYF
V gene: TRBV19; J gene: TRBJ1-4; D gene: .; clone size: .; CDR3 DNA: TGTGCCAGTAGTCGTGGCCGGACAGCCGCAAGTGAAAAACTGTTTTTT; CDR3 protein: CASSRGRTAASEKLFF
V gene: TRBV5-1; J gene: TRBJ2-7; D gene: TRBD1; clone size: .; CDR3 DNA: TGCGCCAGCAGCTTGTCTATTGGGACAGGGGGCTCCTACGAGCAGTACTTC; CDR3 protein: CASSLSIGTGGSYEQYF
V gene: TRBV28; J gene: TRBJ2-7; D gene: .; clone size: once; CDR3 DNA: TGTGCCACCAAAAGGGGTTTCGAGCAGTACTTC; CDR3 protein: CATKRGFEQYF
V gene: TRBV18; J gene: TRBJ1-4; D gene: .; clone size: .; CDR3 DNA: TGTGCCAGCTCACCATATTCCCCCGGACCCGGAGGGACTAATGAAAAACTGTTTTTT; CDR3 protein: CASSPYSPGPGGTNEKLFF
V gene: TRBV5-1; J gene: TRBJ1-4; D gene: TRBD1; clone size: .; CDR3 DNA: TGCGCCAGCAGCCCAGGGGGGACTAATGAAAAACTGTTTTTT; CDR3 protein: CASSPGGTNEKLFF
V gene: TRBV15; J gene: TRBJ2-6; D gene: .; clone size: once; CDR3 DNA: TGTGCCACCAGCAGAGATCACAGGGGGGCCAACGTCCTGACTTTC; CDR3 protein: CATSRDHRGANVLTF
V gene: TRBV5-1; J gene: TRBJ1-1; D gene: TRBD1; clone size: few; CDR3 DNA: TGCGCCAGCACCCCGACAGGGAGTGACACTGAAGCTTTCTTT; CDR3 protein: CASTPTGSDTEAFF
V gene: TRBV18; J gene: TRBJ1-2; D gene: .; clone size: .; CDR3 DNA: TGTGCCAGCTCACCACCGGACAGCTATGGCTACACCTTC; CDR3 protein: CASSPPDSYGYTF
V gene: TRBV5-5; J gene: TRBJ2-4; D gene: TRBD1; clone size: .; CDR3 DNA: TGTGCCAGCAGCGTCGGGACAGTAGCCAAAAACATTCAGTACTTC; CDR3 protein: CASSVGTVAKNIQYF
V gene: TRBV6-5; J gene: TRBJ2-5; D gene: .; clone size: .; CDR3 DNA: TGTGCCAGCAGTTTAAGGGGTCCACAAGAGACCCAGTACTTC; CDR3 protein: CASSLRGPQETQYF
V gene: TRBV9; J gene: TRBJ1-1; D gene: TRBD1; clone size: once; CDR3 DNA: TGTGCCAGCAGCGTAGAGCCAGGGGGGAACACTGAAGCTTTCTTT; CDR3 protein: CASSVEPGGNTEAFF
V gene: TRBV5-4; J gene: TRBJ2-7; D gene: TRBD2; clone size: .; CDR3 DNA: TGTGCCAGCAGCTGGGGGACTAGCGGGCGTTACGAGCAGTACTTC; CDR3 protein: CASSWGTSGRYEQYF
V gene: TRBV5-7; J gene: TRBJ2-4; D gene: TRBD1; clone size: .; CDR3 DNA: TGTGCCAGCAGTTCTTATAACCGGGACAGGGGGCCGGGAAACATTCAGTACTTC; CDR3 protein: CASSSYNRDRGPGNIQYF
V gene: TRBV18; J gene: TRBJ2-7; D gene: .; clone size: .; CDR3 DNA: TGTGCCAGCTCACCAGGCAGGGTCAACGAGCAGTACTTC; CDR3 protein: CASSPGRVNEQYF
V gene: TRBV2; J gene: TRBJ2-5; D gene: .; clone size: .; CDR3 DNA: TGTGCCAGCAGTGAGACGGGAGCTACCCAAGAGACCCAGTACTTC; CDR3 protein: CASSETGATQETQYF
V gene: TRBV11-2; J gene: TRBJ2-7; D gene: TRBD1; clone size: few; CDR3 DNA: TGTGCCAGCAGCGACTACAGGGGAAAGGGCTACGAGCAGTACTTC; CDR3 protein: CASSDYRGKGYEQYF
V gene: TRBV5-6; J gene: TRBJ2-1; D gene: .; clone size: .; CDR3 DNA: TGTGCCAGCAGCTGGGGCGGGGGCGGGGAGCAGTTCTTC; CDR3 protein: CASSWGGGGEQFF
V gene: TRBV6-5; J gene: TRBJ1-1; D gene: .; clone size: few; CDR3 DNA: TGTGCCAGCAGTTACGGGAGGCTGGATCGGGTCACTGAAGCTTTCTTT; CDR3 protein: CASSYGRLDRVTEAFF
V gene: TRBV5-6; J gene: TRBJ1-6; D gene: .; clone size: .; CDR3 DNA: TGTGCCAGCAGCTTGGAGGGGGGAGGGGTCTATAATTCACCCCTCCACTTT; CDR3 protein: CASSLEGGGVYNSPLHF
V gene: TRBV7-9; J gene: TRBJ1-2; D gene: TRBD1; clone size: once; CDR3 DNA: TGTTCCAGCAGCCGGACAGGGAACTATGGCTACACCTTC; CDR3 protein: CSSSRTGNYGYTF
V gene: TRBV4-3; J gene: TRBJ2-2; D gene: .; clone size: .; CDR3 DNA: TGCGCCAGCAGCCAAGATGGACTAAACACCGGGGAGCTGTTTTTT; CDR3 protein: CASSQDGLNTGELFF